These 8 T cell receptor beta chains were sequenced from one sample in a study of blood T cell repertoires in COVID-19. Generated by immunoSEQ multiplex PCR, the TCRdb table keeps only in-frame clones and is missing some. The sample contains roughly 100,000 clones, 85% of which appear only once. Sample: peripheral blood. Receptors were obtained from a human donor in a cohort sampled during active COVID-19.

This rearrangement joins TRBV27 to TRBJ1-1; 7 positions match TRBD1. With 4 bases clipped from V and 3 bases from J, the junction kept 5 bases outside the gene matches. CDR1 and CDR2 (germline): MNHEY, SMNVEV (reference sequence). The CDR3 is 14 amino acids. CDR3 protein: CASSSWTGDTEAFF. The DNA for the CDR3 is TGTGCCAGCAGTTCCTGGACAGGTGACACTGAAGCTTTCTTT.

This clone was detected only once. The rearrangement joins TRBV5-1 to TRBJ1-2; D may be TRBD1 (6 bases). The germline V gene has CDR1 SGHRS and CDR2 YFSETQ. This CDR3 contains 14 residues. The germline V and J ends were trimmed by 5 bases and 6 bases, with 17 bases remaining between them. The chain's CDR3 is CASSMTGGANGYTF. The CDR3 bases are TGCGCCAGCAGTATGACGGGGGGCGCTAATGGCTACACCTTC.

The chain employs TRBV7-3 and TRBJ1-2; 8 positions agree with TRBD1. This CDR3 has 15 amino acids. The junction had 13 bases not matched to a gene; V was cut back by 5 bases and J by 8 bases. Germline loops: CDR1 SGHTA, CDR2 FQGTGA. In DNA form, the CDR3 reads TGTGCCAGCAGCCACGGACAGGGAGAGGTGGAGGGCTACACCTTC. Its translation: CASSHGQGEVEGYTF. Full variable domain (outside the CDR3, taken from reference TRBV7-3 and TRBJ1-2): GAGVSQTPSNKVTEKGKYVELRCDPISGHTALYWYRQSLGQGPEFLIYFQGTGAADDSGLPNDRFFAVRPEGSVSTLKIQRTERGDSAVYLCASSHGQGEVEGYTFGSGTRLTVV.

The CDR3 loop is CASRPGTGAFYGYTF. The CDR3 DNA sequence: TGTGCCAGCAGGCCCGGGACAGGAGCATTCTATGGCTACACCTTC. The V and J genes are TRBV28 and TRBJ1-2, with 8 bases that match TRBD1. The germline V gene has CDR1 MDHEN and CDR2 SYDVKM. There are 15 residues in the CDR3. The V and J ends lost 6 bases and 4 bases, in that order; junction bases with no gene match: 10.

The V call is TRBV10-3, the J call TRBJ2-5; TRBD1 might be the D (6 bases). The CDR3 consists of 12 residues. CDR1 and CDR2 (germline): ENHRY, SYGVKD. The V gene lost 6 bases and the J gene lost 4 bases, with 9 bases spanning the gap. Written as DNA, the CDR3 is TGTGCCATCAGACAGGGCGGAGAGACCCAGTACTTC. Translated: CAIRQGGETQYF.

The CDR3 protein is CASSVGHIGQGLYSNQPQHF. CDR3 in DNA: TGCGCCAGCAGTGTGGGGCATATTGGACAGGGCCTTTATAGCAATCAGCCCCAGCATTTT. This sequence joins TRBV10-2 and TRBJ1-5, with 8 positions matching TRBD1. V shed 4 bases, J shed 0 bases, and the junction held 17 bases outside the gene matches. This CDR3 has 20 residues. In germline, CDR1 is WSHSY, CDR2 SAAADI.

V usage is TRBV5-1 and J usage is TRBJ2-1, with 8 bases fitting TRBD2. The CDR3 has 14 residues. V shed 3 bases, J shed 8 bases, and the junction held 7 bases outside the gene matches. Germline CDR1 and CDR2: SGHRS and YFSETQ. CDR3 sequence (DNA): TGCGCCAGCAGCTATCACGCCGGGGGGGATGAGCAGTTCTTC. It codes for CASSYHAGGDEQFF.

The chain combines TRBV28 with TRBJ1-2; no definite D call. Germline lookup yields CDR1 MDHEN and CDR2 SYDVKM. The CDR3 covers 13 residues. Trimming took 8 bases from V and 0 from J, leaving 10 bases between them. This CDR3 reads CASQDRTNYGYTF. The CDR3 region has the DNA TGTGCCAGCCAGGATAGGACTAACTATGGCTACACCTTC.